This is a list of T cell receptor beta chains from one sample in a study of cytomegalovirus exposure and HLA in healthy donors. Only in-frame clones appear in the TCRdb table, and some are missing; sequencing was by immunoSEQ multiplex PCR. The data hold tens of thousands of clones, with about 80% observed a single time. Specimen: PBMCs. These receptors all come from a male donor in good health and CMV-seronegative. CDR3s include the opening cysteine and the closing phenylalanine or tryptophan. The D gene is left open where the match is weak. Clone size, where shown, is once, few, many, or a class for clones that have expanded.

TRBV13	TRBJ2-7	.	13	TRBD2	TGTGCCAGCAGCCCCAGGGAGGGCCACGAGCAGTACTTC	CASSPREGHEQYF
TRBV7-2	TRBJ2-2	few	17	TRBD2	TGTGCCAGTCTCCTTTCTCAGGGACTAGTAGCGAGCGGGGAGCTGTTTTTT	CASLLSQGLVASGELFF
TRBV18	TRBJ2-7	.	13	.	TGTGCCAGCTCATTCGGGGCAGGGGCCGGGCAGTACTTC	CASSFGAGAGQYF
TRBV7-2	TRBJ1-5	few	16	.	TGTGCCAGCAGCCCGGATGCGGGGTTTGACAATCAGCCCCAGCATTTT	CASSPDAGFDNQPQHF
TRBV28	TRBJ2-7	.	13	TRBD2	TGTGCCAGCGGGACCCGCGGGGGGGACGAGCAGTACTTC	CASGTRGGDEQYF
TRBV4-3	TRBJ1-4	.	17	TRBD1	TGCGCCAGCAGCCAAGATCCCGGACAGGGCGGGTATGAAAAACTGTTTTTT	CASSQDPGQGGYEKLFF
TRBV5-1	TRBJ1-4	.	16	.	TGCGCCAGCAGCTTGGAAGGGGCAGGAGCCTTCGAAAAACTGTTTTTT	CASSLEGAGAFEKLFF
TRBV11-2	TRBJ2-1	.	17	TRBD2	TGTGCCAGCAGCGTAAGGACTAGCGGGGGCCTCTACAATGAGCAGTTCTTC	CASSVRTSGGLYNEQFF
TRBV4-3	TRBJ2-3	.	15	.	TGCGCCAGCAGCCATGGGGGCGCTTATACAGATACGCAGTATTTT	CASSHGGAYTDTQYF
TRBV7-2	TRBJ1-1	once	13	.	TGTGCCAGCAGCCCACAGGGGAACACTGAAGCTTTCTTT	CASSPQGNTEAFF
TRBV4-3	TRBJ2-1	few	19	TRBD2	TGCGCCAGCAGACTAGCGGGGGGCGATATAAAGAGCTCCTACAATGAGCAGTTCTTC	CASRLAGGDIKSSYNEQFF
TRBV5-1	TRBJ1-2	.	18	.	TGCGCCAGCAGCTCCATCCCCGAGATAGCGGGAGCTTACTATGGCTACACCTTC	CASSSIPEIAGAYYGYTF
TRBV4-1	TRBJ2-5	.	15	.	TGCGCCAGCAGCCAAGAGGGTCTAGCGCAAGAGACCCAGTACTTC	CASSQEGLAQETQYF
TRBV11-3	TRBJ2-4	.	14	.	TGTGCCAGCAGCTCCGAGGGGGATAAAAACATTCAGTACTTC	CASSSEGDKNIQYF
TRBV27	TRBJ2-7	.	17	TRBD2	TGTGCCAGCAGTTTACTTTTTGTAGCGGGTTTCCCCTACGAGCAGTACTTC	CASSLLFVAGFPYEQYF
TRBV7-8	TRBJ2-1	once	16	TRBD2	TGTGCCAGCAGCTTACTGATAGCGGGGGGCTTCAATGAGCAGTTCTTC	CASSLLIAGGFNEQFF
TRBV6-1	TRBJ1-2	.	15	.	TGTGCCAGCAGTGAAGGCGGTGGAACAAGCTATGGCTACACCTTC	CASSEGGGTSYGYTF
TRBV7-3	TRBJ2-1	.	15	TRBD2	TGTGCCAGCAGCTTTTCGGGGGGCTCCTACAATGAGCAGTTCTTC	CASSFSGGSYNEQFF
TRBV27	TRBJ1-6	.	16	TRBD1	TGTGCCAGCACGAACGGACAGGGGAGTATTCATTCACCCCTCCACTTT	CASTNGQGSIHSPLHF
TRBV7-2	TRBJ2-7	.	16	TRBD2	TGTGCCAGCAGCTTAACTGGGCGGGAGAAGATCTACGAGCAGTACTTC	CASSLTGREKIYEQYF
TRBV5-1	TRBJ1-6	.	16	.	TGCGCCAGCAGCGGGGGTATCCGGGACACCCATTCACCCCTCCACTTT	CASSGGIRDTHSPLHF
TRBV19	TRBJ2-7	.	13	TRBD2	TGTGCCAGTAGGGGCGGGAGGCAGGACGAGCAGTACTTC	CASRGGRQDEQYF
TRBV28	TRBJ2-7	once	12	.	TGTGCCAGCACTCGGCAGGGGCACGAGCAGTACTTC	CASTRQGHEQYF
TRBV6-4	TRBJ2-1	.	15	.	TGTGCCAGCAGTGACTCGACTCTCTCCTACAATGAGCAGTTCTTC	CASSDSTLSYNEQFF
TRBV9	TRBJ2-7	.	13	.	TGTGCCAGCAGCGTCCCGGGTGGCTACGAGCAGTACTTC	CASSVPGGYEQYF
TRBV6-5	TRBJ1-1	.	15	.	TGTGCCAGCAGTTACAGGGCCAGGGATATCGCTGAAGCTTTCTTT	CASSYRARDIAEAFF
TRBV6-5	TRBJ2-1	.	15	.	TGTGCCAGCAGTTATCGGATGGGAGCGGAAGGGAGGTGGTTCTTC	CASSYRMGAEGRWFF
TRBV9	TRBJ2-3	.	14	TRBD2	TGTGCCAGCAGCGTGCGGGAGCCAACAGATACGCAGTATTTT	CASSVREPTDTQYF
TRBV9	TRBJ1-1	few	13	TRBD1	TGTGCCAGCAGCCCTTACGGGACAGGTGAAACTTTCTTT	CASSPYGTGETFF
TRBV6-4	TRBJ2-1	.	16	TRBD2	TGTGCCAGCAGTGACTCCGGGACTAGCGGGAGTGATGAGCAGTTCTTC	CASSDSGTSGSDEQFF
TRBV11-3	TRBJ1-5	.	17	.	TGTGCCATTCGGGGGGGCGGCCGCTTAGGGAGCAATCAGCCCCAGCATTTT	CAIRGGGRLGSNQPQHF
TRBV5-1	TRBJ1-2	.	13	.	TGCGCCAGCAGCTTGGAAGTTGATGGCTGGTACACCTTC	CASSLEVDGWYTF
TRBV5-1	TRBJ1-3	.	16	.	TGCGCCAGCAGCTTGGAACCACGGAGACCTGGAAACACCATATATTTT	CASSLEPRRPGNTIYF
TRBV21-1	TRBJ2-1	.	15	.	TGTGCCAGCAACAGAACAGGCACGGCGAGGTATGAGCAGTTCTTC	CASNRTGTARYEQFF
TRBV11-2	TRBJ2-5	.	16	TRBD1	TGTGCCAGCAGCTCAGATTTGACAGGGAATGCGGAGACCCAGTACTTC	CASSSDLTGNAETQYF
TRBV18	TRBJ1-1	.	18	TRBD1	TGTGCCAGCTCAACCGACCTTCCGGGACAGGGGGCAAACACTGAAGCTTTCTTT	CASSTDLPGQGANTEAFF
TRBV5-1	TRBJ2-7	.	14	TRBD1	TGCGCCAGCAGCTTTGGGACAGGGAGCCACGAGCAGTACTTC	CASSFGTGSHEQYF
TRBV6-5	TRBJ1-2	.	15	.	TGTGCCAGCAGAGCAGACAGGACAGCTAACTATGGCTACACCTTC	CASRADRTANYGYTF
TRBV6-5	TRBJ1-1	.	12	.	TGTGCCAGCAGTTACTCTGGGACTAAAGCTTTCTTT	CASSYSGTKAFF
TRBV5-4	TRBJ1-2	.	14	.	TGTGCCAGCTTAGGACTTACCCTGGGAGAGGGCTACACCTTC	CASLGLTLGEGYTF
TRBV7-2	TRBJ2-1	.	15	TRBD2	TGTGCCAGCAGCTTACGATCTAGCGGGGTGGGTGAGCAGTTCTTC	CASSLRSSGVGEQFF
TRBV7-9	TRBJ2-2	.	18	TRBD2	TGTGCCAGCAGCTCCCTGATCGGGCGGGGGGGAAACACCGGGGAGCTGTTTTTT	CASSSLIGRGGNTGELFF
TRBV27	TRBJ2-5	few	13	.	TGTGCCAGCAGTCCTCCCCGGGGAGAGACCCAGTACTTC	CASSPPRGETQYF
TRBV5-1	TRBJ1-2	few	13	.	TGCGCCAGCAGCTTGGAGGCGGACTATGGCTACACCTTC	CASSLEADYGYTF
TRBV21-1	TRBJ2-7	.	14	.	TGTGCCAGCGAACTAGCGGGGGGCCTCTACGAGCAGTACTTC	CASELAGGLYEQYF
TRBV4-3	TRBJ2-7	.	14	TRBD2	TGCGCCAGCAGCCAAGGGGAGGGGCGCTACGAGCAGTACTTC	CASSQGEGRYEQYF
TRBV28	TRBJ2-5	.	14	TRBD1	TGTGCCAGCAGTGACAGGGGGCGTGAAGAGACCCAGTACTTC	CASSDRGREETQYF
TRBV4-3	TRBJ2-7	.	15	.	TGCGCCAGCAGCCAAGATAAGCGCAGCTCCTACGAGCAGTACTTC	CASSQDKRSSYEQYF
TRBV6-5	TRBJ1-6	few	15	.	TGTGCCAGCAGTGCTTGGGGGGAAAGGAGTTCACCCCTCCACTTT	CASSAWGERSSPLHF
TRBV7-2	TRBJ2-7	few	16	TRBD2	TGTGCCAGCAGCTTAGAAATACCAGCGGGAGGCGGCGAGCAGTACTTC	CASSLEIPAGGGEQYF